The rows below give T cell receptor beta chains drawn from one sample of a study of T-cell memory formation after mild COVID-19. Via MiXCR, TCRdb re-called the 5' RACE reads, giving one row per CDR3 protein. The table has roughly 340,000 distinct CDR3 sequences, 20% to 25% seen once. The sequenced sample consisted of PBMCs or a T cell subset sorted from them (not recorded which). These receptors originate from a young man who had mild COVID-19 (a few samples of this study predate the infection). Cell type and time point are not known. Both conserved end residues are part of each CDR3. A D gene is named only where the DNA matches it firmly. Clone size, where shown, is once, few, many, or a class for clones that have expanded.

V gene: TRBV5-1; J gene: TRBJ2-1; D gene: -; clone size: many; CDR3 DNA: TGCGCCAGCAGCTCCGAGACCGACTACAATGAGCAGTTCTTC; CDR3 protein: CASSSETDYNEQFF
V gene: TRBV7-8; J gene: TRBJ1-2; D gene: -; clone size: -; CDR3 DNA: TGTGCCAGCAGCCCCGCGACAACTCATGGCTACACCTTC; CDR3 protein: CASSPATTHGYTF
V gene: TRBV20-1; J gene: TRBJ2-3; D gene: -; clone size: few; CDR3 DNA: TGCAGTGCTAGAGAGCCTTCCACAGATACGCAGTATTTT; CDR3 protein: CSAREPSTDTQYF
V gene: TRBV12-3/TRBV12-4; J gene: TRBJ1-3; D gene: TRBD1; clone size: few; CDR3 DNA: TGTGCCAGCACCACCGAACAGGGGTTGGACACCATATATTTT; CDR3 protein: CASTTEQGLDTIYF
V gene: TRBV12-3/TRBV12-4; J gene: TRBJ1-2; D gene: -; clone size: -; CDR3 DNA: TGTGCCAGCAGGGGCGGTGACCATTTCTATGGCTACACCTTC; CDR3 protein: CASRGGDHFYGYTF
V gene: TRBV5-1; J gene: TRBJ2-1; D gene: -; clone size: few; CDR3 DNA: TGCGCCAGCAGCTTGGGAGTTCTGGGGTCCTACAATGAGCAGTTCTTC; CDR3 protein: CASSLGVLGSYNEQFF
V gene: TRBV7-9; J gene: TRBJ1-2; D gene: -; clone size: -; CDR3 DNA: TGTGCCAGCAGCTTATCTTCCATTAGGGGCTACACCTTC; CDR3 protein: CASSLSSIRGYTF
V gene: TRBV6-6; J gene: TRBJ2-5; D gene: -; clone size: few; CDR3 DNA: TGTGCCAGTGGGCTGGGCCAAGAGACCCAGTACTTC; CDR3 protein: CASGLGQETQYF
V gene: TRBV7-2; J gene: TRBJ1-5; D gene: -; clone size: -; CDR3 DNA: TGTGCCAGCAGCTCCCCAACGGGGGCCAAATCCAATCAGCCCCAGCATTTT; CDR3 protein: CASSSPTGAKSNQPQHF
V gene: TRBV24-1; J gene: TRBJ2-3; D gene: TRBD2; clone size: -; CDR3 DNA: TGTGCCACCAGTGATCCGCGGGGGTACGGAGATACGCAGTATTTT; CDR3 protein: CATSDPRGYGDTQYF
V gene: TRBV11-2; J gene: TRBJ2-3; D gene: -; clone size: few; CDR3 DNA: TGTGCCAGCAGCTTACCGGGGGGCCCAGATACGCAGTATTTT; CDR3 protein: CASSLPGGPDTQYF
V gene: TRBV5-1; J gene: TRBJ2-5; D gene: -; clone size: -; CDR3 DNA: TGCGCCAGCAGGGAAGCCGGGACCATAAAAGAGACCCAGTACTTC; CDR3 protein: CASREAGTIKETQYF
V gene: TRBV12-3/TRBV12-4; J gene: TRBJ1-2; D gene: TRBD1; clone size: -; CDR3 DNA: TGTGCCAGCAGTTTTTCGGTGGCAGGGGGTGCTGGCTACACCTTC; CDR3 protein: CASSFSVAGGAGYTF
V gene: TRBV5-1; J gene: TRBJ2-1; D gene: TRBD2; clone size: few; CDR3 DNA: TGCGCCAGCAGGGGAGGGAATGAGCAGTTCTTC; CDR3 protein: CASRGGNEQFF
V gene: TRBV7-2; J gene: TRBJ2-1; D gene: -; clone size: few; CDR3 DNA: TGTGCCAGCAGCTTAGACGGCGGCGGCTCCTACAATGAGCAGTTCTTC; CDR3 protein: CASSLDGGGSYNEQFF
V gene: TRBV27; J gene: TRBJ1-2; D gene: -; clone size: -; CDR3 DNA: TGTGCCAGCAGTTTCGTGGGTACCCAGAACCTCTATGGCTACACCTTC; CDR3 protein: CASSFVGTQNLYGYTF
V gene: TRBV18; J gene: TRBJ1-4; D gene: -; clone size: few; CDR3 DNA: TGTGCCAGCTCAAACTTCGGGGGGCCGATTGAAAAACTGTTTTTT; CDR3 protein: CASSNFGGPIEKLFF
V gene: TRBV3-1; J gene: TRBJ2-6; D gene: -; clone size: -; CDR3 DNA: TGTGCCAGCAGCCAGCGGACCCCTGGGGCCAACGTCCTGACTTTC; CDR3 protein: CASSQRTPGANVLTF
V gene: TRBV7-2; J gene: TRBJ1-3; D gene: -; clone size: -; CDR3 DNA: TGTGCCAGCAGCTTAGTCGTCGGAGGGGGGCAAGGAAACACCATATATTTT; CDR3 protein: CASSLVVGGGQGNTIYF
V gene: TRBV7-2; J gene: TRBJ2-5; D gene: -; clone size: -; CDR3 DNA: TGTGCCAGCAGCTTAGGTTCGGGTTCCGGAGAGACCCAGTACTTC; CDR3 protein: CASSLGSGSGETQYF
V gene: TRBV7-2; J gene: TRBJ2-3; D gene: TRBD1; clone size: -; CDR3 DNA: TGTGCCAGCAGCCCTTCGACAGGGGCGAGGGCAGATACGCAGTATTTT; CDR3 protein: CASSPSTGARADTQYF
V gene: TRBV9; J gene: TRBJ1-3; D gene: -; clone size: -; CDR3 DNA: TGTGCCAGCAGTCGTACGCCTGGGGGCACTGGAAACACCATATATTTT; CDR3 protein: CASSRTPGGTGNTIYF
V gene: TRBV6-5; J gene: TRBJ1-1; D gene: -; clone size: -; CDR3 DNA: TGTGCCAGCAGTTACTCTAGTGGGGTTGAAGCTTTCTTT; CDR3 protein: CASSYSSGVEAFF
V gene: TRBV7-6; J gene: TRBJ2-7; D gene: -; clone size: few; CDR3 DNA: TGTGCCAGCAGCTTTGAGGCAGGGACCCACGAGCAGTACTTC; CDR3 protein: CASSFEAGTHEQYF
V gene: TRBV5-5; J gene: TRBJ2-5; D gene: -; clone size: few; CDR3 DNA: TGTGCCAGCAAGGGGGTTCAAGAGACCCAGTACTTC; CDR3 protein: CASKGVQETQYF
V gene: TRBV9; J gene: TRBJ1-1; D gene: TRBD1; clone size: few; CDR3 DNA: TGTGCCAGCAGCGTAGAGGGACAGGGATCGACCGTAGCTTTCTTT; CDR3 protein: CASSVEGQGSTVAFF
V gene: TRBV6-2/TRBV6-3; J gene: TRBJ2-1; D gene: -; clone size: many; CDR3 DNA: TGTGCCAGCAGTACGGGCCGAGGGAATGAGCAGTTCTTC; CDR3 protein: CASSTGRGNEQFF
V gene: TRBV15; J gene: TRBJ1-1; D gene: -; clone size: -; CDR3 DNA: TGTGCCACCAGCAGAGATGGCACGAAAGCTTTCTTT; CDR3 protein: CATSRDGTKAFF
V gene: TRBV7-2; J gene: TRBJ1-5; D gene: -; clone size: few; CDR3 DNA: TGTGCCAGCAGCCGAGGGGGAACTAGCAATCAGCCCCAGCATTTT; CDR3 protein: CASSRGGTSNQPQHF
V gene: TRBV12-3/TRBV12-4; J gene: TRBJ1-6; D gene: -; clone size: few; CDR3 DNA: TGTGCCAGCAGCCAACGACCCATACGCCGCGATTCACCCCTCCACTTT; CDR3 protein: CASSQRPIRRDSPLHF
V gene: TRBV19; J gene: TRBJ2-3; D gene: -; clone size: many; CDR3 DNA: TGTGCCAGTAGTTCAGACAGGCGGAGGGATACGCAGTATTTT; CDR3 protein: CASSSDRRRDTQYF
V gene: TRBV12-3/TRBV12-4; J gene: TRBJ1-5; D gene: TRBD1; clone size: -; CDR3 DNA: TGTGCCAGCAGTCCCGGGACAGGGGACAATCAGCCCAAGCATTTT; CDR3 protein: CASSPGTGDNQPKHF
V gene: TRBV11-3; J gene: TRBJ2-7; D gene: TRBD1; clone size: once; CDR3 DNA: TGTGCCAGCAGCCCGGGACAGGGGGCTCCCTACGAGCAGTACTTC; CDR3 protein: CASSPGQGAPYEQYF
V gene: TRBV6-5; J gene: TRBJ2-5; D gene: TRBD2; clone size: few; CDR3 DNA: TGTGCCAGCAGTTACTCGTTACTAGCGAACGGAGAGACCCAGTACTTC; CDR3 protein: CASSYSLLANGETQYF
V gene: TRBV7-9; J gene: TRBJ1-1; D gene: -; clone size: -; CDR3 DNA: TGTGCCAGCAGCTCTCCATCGAACACTGAAGCTTTCTTT; CDR3 protein: CASSSPSNTEAFF
V gene: TRBV20-1; J gene: TRBJ1-1; D gene: -; clone size: -; CDR3 DNA: TGCAGTGCTAGGGACTACCGGGGACCCGAGGGGGCTTTCTTT; CDR3 protein: CSARDYRGPEGAFF
V gene: TRBV5-1; J gene: TRBJ1-1; D gene: -; clone size: -; CDR3 DNA: TGCGCCAGCAGCTTTGAAAACCCTACGGGAGCTTTCTTT; CDR3 protein: CASSFENPTGAFF
V gene: TRBV10-3; J gene: TRBJ2-3; D gene: -; clone size: -; CDR3 DNA: TGTGCCATCAGTGAGCAACAAAATACGCAGTATTTT; CDR3 protein: CAISEQQNTQYF
V gene: TRBV5-1; J gene: TRBJ2-3; D gene: TRBD2; clone size: -; CDR3 DNA: TGCGCCAGCAGCCCCGGCCGGGGACTAGAGGGTGATACGCAGTATTTT; CDR3 protein: CASSPGRGLEGDTQYF
V gene: TRBV4-3; J gene: TRBJ2-1; D gene: TRBD2; clone size: -; CDR3 DNA: TGCGCCAGCAGCCACTCGGGGGGACTATACAATGAGCAGTTCTTC; CDR3 protein: CASSHSGGLYNEQFF